The 25 T cell receptor beta chains below were found in one sample sequenced in a study of blood T cell repertoires in COVID-19 (dated by TCRdb to 2019 to 2021). The library was prepared using the immunoSEQ multiplex PCR assay. In TCRdb, the immuneACCESS table is reduced to in-frame sequences with V and J assigned. These tables do not hold every clone; where another copy was compared, an unresolved V gene accounts for under half, and the others remain unexplained. This sample lists fewer than 400,000 clones; around 85% were detected once. The ten top clones hold roughly 3.7% of the sample. The material sequenced was peripheral blood. Receptor source: a young woman with acute or convalescent COVID-19.

The CDR3 sequence is CATSDWRDPEIRKAFF. DNA for the CDR3: TGTGCCACCAGTGACTGGAGGGACCCCGAAATAAGAAAAGCTTTCTTT. The chain links TRBV24-1 to TRBJ1-1, with D possibly TRBD1 on 5 matching bases. Germline CDR1 and CDR2: KGHDR and SFDVKD. The CDR3 has 16 amino acids. The ends were cut back, 4 bases at V and 9 bases at J, with 23 bases in the middle.

This chain connects TRBV2 to TRBJ2-5, with a weak D call TRBD2 (6 bases). The CDR3 extends over 13 amino acids. The germline gives CDR1 SNHLY, CDR2 FYNNEI. V shed 3 bases and J shed 5 bases, with 10 bases lying between them. CDR3 in amino acids: CASSEEGTETQYF. For the CDR3, the DNA is TGTGCCAGCAGTGAGGAGGGTACTGAGACCCAGTACTTC.

This clone was counted a few times. The rearrangement joins TRBV5-4 to TRBJ1-5, with D unresolved. CDR3 length equals 14 residues. V lost 10 bases to trimming and J lost 0 bases, with 14 bases between them. CDR1 and CDR2 (germline): SGHNT, YYREEE (reference sequence). CDR3 sequence: CAWRPRDSNQPQHF. In nucleotides, the CDR3 is TGTGCCTGGAGACCGAGGGATAGCAATCAGCCCCAGCATTTT.

This chain links TRBV28 with TRBJ1-5; 9 nucleotides match TRBD1. Germline V gene data show CDR1 as MDHEN and CDR2 as SYDVKM. V trimming: 5 bases; J trimming: 5 bases; junction bases outside the gene matches: 10. This CDR3 has 16 residues. CDR3 coding DNA: TGTGCCAGCAGTCCACGAGGGACAGGGAGGGATCAGCCCCAGCATTTT. Amino acids: CASSPRGTGRDQPQHF.

This clone has only one observation. This chain links TRBV6-5 with TRBJ1-5; weak D call: TRBD1 (6 bases). V was shortened by 6 bases and J by 6 bases, with 15 bases between the two germline ends. Per germline, CDR1 MNHEY and CDR2 SVGAGI. This CDR3 comprises 14 residues. CDR3 nucleotide sequence: TGTGCCAGCAGAACACAGGGATTCTCTCAGCCCCAGCATTTT. Its protein product is CASRTQGFSQPQHF.

This clone was observed a single time. V and J are TRBV9 and TRBJ2-5; 8 bases agree with TRBD1. V dropped 3 bases and J dropped 1; count of bases not matched to a gene: 2. The CDR3 contains 14 residues. CDR1 is SGDLS, CDR2 YYNGEE, per germline. The CDR3 is CASSDGQGQETQYF. The DNA for the CDR3 is TGTGCCAGCAGCGATGGACAGGGCCAAGAGACCCAGTACTTC.

V and J are TRBV5-5 and TRBJ1-1; D call uncertain. The germline V gene encodes CDR1 SGHKS and CDR2 YYEKEE (reference sequence). The CDR3 contains 13 residues. Trimming left V 2 bases short and J 5 bases short, with 10 bases between. As DNA, the CDR3 is TGTGCCAGCAGCTTCGAGGAGTGGACTGAAGCTTTCTTT. Protein sequence: CASSFEEWTEAFF.

The chain joins TRBV7-6 to TRBJ1-5; D possibly corresponds to TRBD1 (5 bases). CDR3 length equals 14 residues. Trimming removed 2 bases from V and 7 bases from J, with 12 bases in between. Germline CDR1 is SGHVS and CDR2 is FNYEAQ. The CDR3 sequence: CASSLSGVGQPQHF. The CDR3, as DNA: TGTGCCAGCAGCTTATCGGGGGTGGGACAGCCCCAGCATTTT. Full variable domain (remainder filled in from reference TRBV7-6 and TRBJ1-5): GAGVSQSPRYKVTKRGQDVALRCDPISGHVSLYWYRQALGQGPEFLTYFNYEAQQDKSGLPNDRFSAERPEGSISTLTIQRTEQRDSAMYRCASSLSGVGQPQHFGDGTRLSIL.

Only one count was recorded for this clone. The chain is built from TRBV24-1 and TRBJ2-3, with TRBD2 identical over 8 bases. With 10 bases clipped from V and 1 base from J, the junction kept 6 bases outside the gene matches. Germline-derived CDR1 and CDR2 are KGHDR and SFDVKD. The CDR3 is 14 amino acids. The CDR3 protein is CATQRGTRTDTQYF. CDR3 DNA: TGTGCCACTCAGCGGGGGACACGCACAGATACGCAGTATTTT.

The chain carries TRBV5-4 and TRBJ2-2; TRBD2 might be the D (6 bases). V dropped 1 base and J dropped 6 bases, with 13 bases sitting between them. Germline V gives CDR1 SGHNT, CDR2 YYREEE (reference sequence). This CDR3 is 15 amino acids long. In DNA, the CDR3 is TGTGCCAGCAGCTTGATGGGGGGAGGTTCCGGGGAGCTGTTTTTT. Translated, it gives CASSLMGGGSGELFF.

The genes are TRBV10-3 and TRBJ2-7; 7 bases are a match to TRBD2. V lost 2 bases to trimming and J lost 0 bases; unmatched junction nucleotides: 4. The CDR3 has 15 amino acids. Germline V gene sequence: CDR1 ENHRY, CDR2 SYGVKD. For the CDR3, the DNA is TGTGCCATCAGTGAGGGAGCGGGGCCCTCCTACGAGCAGTACTTC. Translation: CAISEGAGPSYEQYF.

This clone showed up just once. The chain joins TRBV27 to TRBJ1-5, with 7 bases fitting TRBD1. The CDR3 contains 14 residues. Germline CDR1 MNHEY, CDR2 SMNVEV (reference sequence). With V trimmed by 5 bases and J by 2 bases, 3 bases remained unmatched. In DNA, the CDR3 is TGTGCCAGCAGTGCACAGGGGCGCAATCAGCCCCAGCATTTT. Translating it yields CASSAQGRNQPQHF.

The rearrangement links TRBV11-3 to TRBJ1-1; TRBD1 is a possible D gene (5 bases). Trimming removed 8 bases at V and 0 bases at J, with 16 bases between. The CDR3 extends over 15 amino acids. CDR1 and CDR2 from the germline V gene are SGHNT and YENEEA. In DNA form, the CDR3 reads TGTGCCAGCCCTGTCGGGGGTTCCATGAACACTGAAGCTTTCTTT. Protein: CASPVGGSMNTEAFF.

As regards this clone: This may be a read error: a much more frequent sequence differs by one nucleotide. The gene calls are TRBV28 and TRBJ2-7; 11 bases agree with TRBD2. V lost 5 bases to trimming and J lost 3 bases; unmatched junction nucleotides: 3. The CDR3 has 14 residues. Germline loops: CDR1 MDHEN, CDR2 SYDVKM. The chain's CDR3 is CASSVLAGGYEQYF. CDR3 DNA: TGTGCCAGCAGTGTTCTAGCGGGGGGCTACGAGCAGTACTTC.

The V call is TRBV27, the J call TRBJ1-5, with D possibly being TRBD1 (5 bases). CDR1 MNHEY and CDR2 SMNVEV come from the germline V gene (reference sequence). Deletions cut 6 bases from V and 6 bases from J, with 9 bases between. CDR3 size: 12 residues. The DNA for the CDR3 is TGTGCCAGCAGCCCGGGGGGTCAGCCCCAGCATTTT. Its translation is CASSPGGQPQHF.

The rearrangement uses TRBV6-7 and TRBJ1-2; 8 nucleotides agree with TRBD1. TRBV6-7 is noted as an ORF with a role that remains uncertain. Trimming took 5 bases from V and 1 from J; bases not matched to a gene: 9. This CDR3 is built from 16 residues. As DNA, the CDR3 is TGTGCCAGCAGTCCCGGGACAGGACCTATTAACTATGGCTACACCTTC. The encoded protein is CASSPGTGPINYGYTF.

This sequence joins TRBV7-9 and TRBJ1-6, with a tentative D call TRBD1 (6 bases). Germline V gene data show CDR1 as SEHNR and CDR2 as FQNEAQ (reference sequence). Trimming shortened V by 0 bases and J by 8 bases, and 14 bases separated the two germline ends. The CDR3 extends over 16 amino acids. The DNA of the CDR3 is TGTGCCAGCAGCTTAGCAAGAACAGGGAGGGATTCACCCCTCCACTTT. Its protein product is CASSLARTGRDSPLHF.

The chain recombines TRBV9 with TRBJ1-2; D call uncertain. Trimming cost V 4 bases and J 6 bases, with 19 bases left between them. The CDR3 runs to 15 residues. Germline V gene sequence: CDR1 SGDLS, CDR2 YYNGEE. CDR3 sequence (DNA): TGTGCCAGCAGCCCCCATGGGGAGATTCACCATGGCTACACCTTC. The encoded protein is CASSPHGEIHHGYTF.

The CDR3 reads CASSEPRAGSKNIQYF. The CDR3 DNA follows: TGTGCCAGCAGTGAACCCAGAGCGGGGTCCAAAAACATTCAGTACTTC. V is TRBV6-1 and J is TRBJ2-4; 7 bases are shared with TRBD2. The CDR3 is 16 amino acids. From germline, CDR1 is MNHNS and CDR2 SASEGT. J was trimmed by 2 bases and V by 2 bases; bases with no gene match: 6.

This sequence joins TRBV27 and TRBJ2-7; D might be TRBD2 (6 bases). With 1 base removed from V and 2 bases from J, the gap between germline ends came to 15 bases. Germline CDR1 and CDR2: MNHEY and SMNVEV (reference sequence). There are 16 residues in the CDR3. CDR3 loop: CASSLLPGEGTYEQYF. CDR3 coding DNA: TGTGCCAGCAGTTTATTGCCGGGAGAGGGAACCTACGAGCAGTACTTC.

The J gene is TRBJ2-7, the V gene TRBV5-8; 11 positions agree with TRBD1. The ends lost 3 bases at V and 2 bases at J; junction bases unmatched: 7. Per germline, CDR1 SGHTS and CDR2 YDEGEE. This CDR3 has 16 amino acids. This chain's CDR3 is CASSWGPGQGAYEQYF. The CDR3 region has the DNA TGTGCCAGCAGCTGGGGCCCGGGACAGGGGGCCTACGAGCAGTACTTC. The variable domain in full, completed from reference TRBV5-8 and TRBJ2-7, reads EAGVTQSPTHLIKTRGQQATLRCSPISGHTSVYWYQQALGLGLQFLLWYDEGEERNRGNFPPRFSGRQFPNYSSELNVNALELEDSALYLCASSWGPGQGAYEQYFGPGTRLTVT.

This clone was counted ten times or more. The chain recombines TRBV18 with TRBJ2-1, with 7 bases lining up with TRBD1. There are 15 residues in the CDR3. Per germline, CDR1 KGHSH and CDR2 LQKENI. Trimming at V came to 3 bases and at J to 1 base, leaving 3 bases not matched to a gene. The CDR3 is CASSPTGYSYNEQFF. The CDR3 DNA reads TGTGCCAGCTCACCGACAGGGTATTCCTACAATGAGCAGTTCTTC.

In its sample, this clone was seen once. The chain employs TRBV29-1 and TRBJ2-1; D is unresolved. Germline V gives CDR1 SQVTM, CDR2 ANQGSEA. V was cut by 1 base and J by 3 bases, with 13 bases left in between. The CDR3 sequence is 15 residues long. CDR3: CSVEGGQRSYNEQFF. The CDR3 DNA sequence: TGCAGCGTTGAAGGAGGCCAGAGGAGCTACAATGAGCAGTTCTTC.

The CDR3 DNA reads TGCGCCAGCAGCTTGGGATTCCAGGGGACAGATACGCAGTATTTT. It encodes CASSLGFQGTDTQYF. The chain employs TRBV5-1 and TRBJ2-3; TRBD1 is a possible D gene (6 bases). Germline V gives CDR1 SGHRS, CDR2 YFSETQ. Trimming took 0 bases from V and 3 from J, leaving 11 bases between them. This CDR3 has 15 residues.

The chain carries TRBV11-2 and TRBJ1-4; no firm D call. The ends were cut back, 0 bases at V and 8 bases at J, with 13 bases in the middle. The CDR3 covers 15 residues. Germline V gene sequence: CDR1 SGHAT, CDR2 FQNNGV. CDR3 in DNA: TGTGCCAGCAGCTTAGATCTAGCAGGTCGGGAAAAACTGTTTTTT. It encodes CASSLDLAGREKLFF.